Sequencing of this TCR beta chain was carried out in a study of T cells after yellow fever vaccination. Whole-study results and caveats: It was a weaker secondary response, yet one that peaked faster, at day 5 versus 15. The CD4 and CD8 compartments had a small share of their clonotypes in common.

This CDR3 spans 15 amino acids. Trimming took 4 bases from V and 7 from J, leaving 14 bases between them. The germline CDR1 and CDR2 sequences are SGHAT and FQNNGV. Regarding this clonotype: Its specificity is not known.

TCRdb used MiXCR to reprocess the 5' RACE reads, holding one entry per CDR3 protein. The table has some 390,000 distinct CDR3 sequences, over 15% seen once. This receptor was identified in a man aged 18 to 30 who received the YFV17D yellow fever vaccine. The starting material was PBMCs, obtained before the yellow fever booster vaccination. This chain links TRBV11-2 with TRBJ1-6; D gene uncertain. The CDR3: CASSSPRGPNSPLHF. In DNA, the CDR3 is TGTGCCAGCAGCTCCCCTCGCGGGCCCAATTCACCCCTCCACTTT.